These T cell receptor beta chains were read from a single sample in a study of shared clonotypes between healthy human individuals. The assay was immunoSEQ multiplex PCR, and TCRdb's table has in-frame clones only and misses some. This table has roughly 1,800,000 clones, approximately 95% appearing once. Specimen: naive CD8+ T cells sorted from blood. The receptors shown here come from a man aged 18-30 years in good health. The CDR3 runs from the conserved cysteine through the conserved F or W. The order of the fields is J gene, V gene, clone size, CDR3 protein. Clone size, where shown, is once, few, many, or a class for clones that have expanded.

>TRBJ2-2|TRBV7-6|NA
CASSLMRGELRELFF
>TRBJ1-1|TRBV27|NA
CASRVGPITEAFF
>TRBJ2-1|TRBV13|NA
CASSLEGAEEYNEQFF
>TRBJ1-2|TRBV27|NA
CASSLTSSGGVYYGYTF
>TRBJ2-7|TRBV27|NA
CASSLSAGGPLAYEQYF
>TRBJ1-5|TRBV5-4|NA
CASSFGENQPQHF
>TRBJ2-5|TRBV2|NA
CASSDGGTGGQETQYF
>TRBJ2-7|TRBV6-1|NA
CASSEGDRIYEQYF
>TRBJ1-1|TRBV19|NA
CASSITLNTEAFF
>TRBJ1-2|TRBV6-5|NA
CASSYSTGGNYGYTF
>TRBJ2-3|TRBV7-9|NA
CASSLQVQPRTDTQYF
>TRBJ2-7|TRBV5-6|NA
CASSFRLAGGYEQYF
>TRBJ2-7|TRBV2|NA
CASRALTGGADYEQYF
>TRBJ2-1|TRBV4-1|NA
CASSQVAGSSYNEQFF
>TRBJ2-1|TRBV4-1|NA
CASSPRLAGEDNEQFF
>TRBJ1-1|TRBV7-9|NA
CASSWTGFSEAFF
>TRBJ2-7|TRBV4-1|NA
CASSHASGFSYEQYF
>TRBJ2-7|TRBV4-1|NA
CASSQDRGGYYEQYF
>TRBJ1-2|TRBV5-4|NA
CASSLAYGVYGYTF
>TRBJ1-1|TRBV27|NA
CASSPRQGLRTEAFF
>TRBJ2-2|TRBV7-9|NA
CASSAGTDANTGELFF
>TRBJ2-7|TRBV7-8|NA
CASSFSGGVFYEQYF
>TRBJ2-5|TRBV6-5|NA
CASSSDRGEETQYF
>TRBJ1-1|TRBV30|NA
CACHGLTGDTEAFF
>TRBJ2-7|TRBV5-4|NA
CASSPGTGNEQYF
>TRBJ1-5|TRBV6-1|once
CASSEWVPASNQPQHF
>TRBJ2-3|TRBV6-1|NA
CASSDPLGAADTQYF
>TRBJ2-7|TRBV28|NA
CASSPRSSYEQYF
>TRBJ1-1|TRBV7-8|NA
CASSLSPRVVPEAFF
>TRBJ1-2|TRBV9|NA
CASSEDRDNYGYTF
>TRBJ2-1|TRBV4-1|NA
CASSQVTGGSYEQFF
>TRBJ2-3|TRBV13|NA
CASSSQLAGSTDTQYF
>TRBJ1-5|TRBV2|NA
CASSEVGQAPQHF
>TRBJ2-1|TRBV6-5|NA
CASSLLDSTNEQFF
>TRBJ1-5|TRBV6-6|NA
CASSYSGWEPQHF
>TRBJ2-1|TRBV29-1|NA
CSVEGGTIAPYNEQFF
>TRBJ2-5|TRBV7-9|NA
CASSLGGASGLQETQYF
>TRBJ2-7|TRBV18|NA
CASSPETGSSYEQYF
>TRBJ2-5|TRBV7-2|NA
CASSLGYGGGWAQYF
>TRBJ2-7|TRBV10-3|once
CAISEWDRGREEQYF